The 7 T cell receptor beta chains in this list originate from one sample, sequenced in a study of shared clonotypes between healthy human individuals. Assay used: immunoSEQ multiplex PCR; TCRdb lists only in-frame clones, some missing. The table records some 2,000,000 clones, 85% to 95% of them present only once. The sequenced sample consisted of naive CD4+ T cells sorted from blood. This sample's subset: CD45RA+ positively selected. The receptors derive from a man younger than 35 in good health.

CDR3 protein: CASTHPSAERQHF. CDR3 bases: TGTGCCAGCACCCATCCCAGTGCGGAGCGCCAGCATTTT. The V and J genes are TRBV6-6 and TRBJ1-5; D remains ambiguous. Germline V CDR1 and CDR2: MNHNY, SVGAGI (reference sequence). The CDR3 sequence is 13 residues long. Trimming cost V 7 bases and J 12 bases, with 19 bases left between them.

The rearrangement uses TRBV2 and TRBJ1-5; TRBD1 matches at 8 bases. CDR1 is SNHLY and CDR2 is FYNNEI in the germline V gene. The ends lost 7 bases at V and 6 bases at J; junction bases unmatched: 5. The CDR3 is 13 amino acids. CDR3 DNA sequence: TGTGCCAGCACCGGGACAGGTGGTCAGCCCCAGCATTTT. It encodes CASTGTGGQPQHF.

This chain uses TRBV5-1 with TRBJ2-1; 8 bases line up with TRBD2. Germline values: CDR1 SGHRS, CDR2 YFSETQ. The CDR3 runs 14 residues. V lost 2 bases to trimming and J lost 8 bases; unmatched junction nucleotides: 6. The CDR3 loop reads CASSLVSGSDEQFF. The CDR3, as DNA: TGCGCCAGCAGCTTAGTGAGCGGGAGTGATGAGCAGTTCTTC.

J is TRBJ2-5 and V is TRBV30, with D uncertain. Trimming took 4 bases from V and 5 from J, leaving 8 bases between them. The CDR3 length is 11 residues. CDR1 is GTSNPN and CDR2 is SVGIG in the germline V gene (reference sequence). The CDR3 nucleotides read TGTGCCTGGACATCTCCGGAGACCCAGTACTTC. Residues: CAWTSPETQYF.

The chain joins TRBV11-2 to TRBJ1-5; possibly TRBD1 for D (5 bases). This CDR3 comprises 14 residues. V was pared by 3 bases and J by 1 base, with 7 bases between. In germline, CDR1 is SGHAT, CDR2 FQNNGV. The CDR3 DNA reads as TGTGCCAGCAGCTTTCAGGGAAGCAATCAGCCCCAGCATTTT. Encoded protein: CASSFQGSNQPQHF. Using reference TRBV11-2 and TRBJ1-5 for the parts outside the CDR3, the full variable domain is EAGVAQSPRYKIIEKRQSVAFWCNPISGHATLYWYQQILGQGPKLLIQFQNNGVVDDSQLPKDRFSAERLKGVDSTLKIQPAKLEDSAVYLCASSFQGSNQPQHFGDGTRLSIL.

This chain links TRBV29-1 with TRBJ1-5; 10 nucleotides match TRBD1. The germline V gene encodes CDR1 SQVTM and CDR2 ANQGSEA. The CDR3 loop spans 13 amino acids. The V gene end was trimmed by 6 bases and the J gene end by 3 bases; junction bases not matched to a gene: 2. The DNA of the CDR3 is TGCAGCGTAGGGACAGGGGACAATCAGCCCCAGCATTTT. Its protein is CSVGTGDNQPQHF.

The rearrangement joins TRBV7-3 to TRBJ2-7; tentatively, D is TRBD2 (6 bases). Germline-derived CDR1 and CDR2 are SGHTA and FQGTGA. V dropped 5 bases and J dropped 7 bases, with 15 bases sitting between them. The CDR3 runs 13 residues. The CDR3 region is CASSTSNGGEQYF. CDR3 sequence (DNA): TGTGCCAGCAGCACGAGTAACGGGGGAGAGCAGTACTTC. Drawing the rest from reference TRBV7-3 and TRBJ2-7, the complete variable domain is GAGVSQTPSNKVTEKGKYVELRCDPISGHTALYWYRQSLGQGPEFLIYFQGTGAADDSGLPNDRFFAVRPEGSVSTLKIQRTERGDSAVYLCASSTSNGGEQYFGPGTRLTVT.